This T cell receptor (beta chain) stems from a study of cytomegalovirus exposure and HLA in healthy donors (dated by TCRdb to about 2017). For the study in its entirety: According to an earlier analysis of around 600 of the donors, 150 million to 200 million T cells yielded 95 million to 140 million unique TCR beta sequences and 276 Gb of sequence data. An early release that covered fewer than 750 HLA-typed donors contained 250 to 350 gigabases of sequencing data and 75 million to 100 million unique TCR sequences. Of the 300 to 400 genotyped donors, 81% fell in the genetic ancestry cluster associated with self-reported Caucasian donors. The aim of the study was to test whether cataloging public T cell receptors could identify signatures of past pathogen exposure. The study used immunosequencing to profile the T cell repertoires of approximately 640 subjects and linked those repertoires to cytomegalovirus serostatus. Besides the first cohort of hundreds of subjects, a separate validation cohort made up of about 120 different subjects was used. To predict cytomegalovirus infection status, the study combined high-throughput TCR immunosequencing, statistical association of individual TCRs with disease status, and machine learning. A later analysis re-analyzed previously published TCR beta repertoires from roughly 690 donors and added high-resolution HLA genotyping to study TCR occurrence patterns. Rather than using new phenotypic data, the later analysis identified candidate immune exposures from TCR beta sequences and from how often those sequences occurred across donors. In an earlier analysis of roughly 540 of the donors, high-throughput TCR beta sequencing was used to judge whether each TCR beta V gene segment behaved as functional or pseudogenic. Donor age, sex, ethnicity and CMV serostatus were collected together with the repertoire data. A later genetic analysis used genome-wide SNP genotypes for about 65% of the 666 donors, treating that subset as a discovery cohort. All discovery cohort repertoires had been generated using a single sequencing platform. Both class I and class II loci were covered by HLA typing, at four-digit resolution. Typing coverage differed by locus: A, B, C, DRB1 and DQB1 were typed in roughly 629-630 donors, DQA1 in 522, DPA1 in 600 to 610, and DPB1 in just under 480. Because of strong linkage in the cohort, roughly five DR-DQ haplotypes were treated as single units for association and clustering. Among about 410 genotyped donors of the cohort, an average of around 250,000 unique TCR beta nucleotide sequences was sequenced per donor, of which approximately 19% were non-productive.

The cysteine opens and the phenylalanine closes a CDR3 of 15 amino acids. Just CDR3 DNA is preserved here, 45 bases in frame from base 1. According to the germline V gene, CDR1 reads MDHEN and CDR2 reads SYDVKM. Trimming takes 4 bases off V and 5 bases off J; junction bases not matched to a gene: 10. Here is what the overall study found, with its caveats: According to the authors, the approach could potentially be generalized to other disease states and immunological phenotypes. In this cohort, only TCR beta chains were sequenced, and detectable features were limited by the absence of alpha or paired-chain data. A cluster of highly shared sequence variants was judged likely to represent a technical artifact of the sequencing pipeline. A later genetic analysis reported fewer N-insertions in productive TCRs among donors in an Asian-associated ancestry cluster than the roughly 720-donor mean. Assigning TCR associations to individual alleles was difficult when HLA alleles, especially DR and DQ, strongly co-occurred. V-gene and J-gene trimming of TCR beta chains was associated with a missense DCLRE1C variant in a later genetic analysis, and the association was replicated in an independent cohort. Because HLA typing was unavailable for some donors at each locus, only the typed subset was used in association tests. Correlated functional status among segregating V segments might be attributable to linkage disequilibrium, but an unknown experimental factor could not be ruled out. For the cohort, immune exposure information was limited to CMV serostatus. According to a later analysis, parvovirus B19, influenza, CMV and Epstein-Barr virus appeared linked to several top co-occurrence clusters. Sequencing depth was assumed to be roughly uniform across donors in the presence/absence analyses, though that assumption may not hold. In an earlier analysis of 450 to 750 of the donors, most TCR beta V segments appeared in productive rearrangements about 87% or about 30% of the time, broadly matching IMGT annotations. A further reported finding was that TCR beta sequences accurately predicted the HLA-A and HLA-B alleles for most subjects in the first cohort. A few of the identified cytomegalovirus-associated TCR beta chains were confirmed in vitro to be specific for cytomegalovirus antigens. In a later analysis, HLA-associated TCR beta chains showed more clonal expansion and lower generation probabilities than non-associated chains that were equally common. Because counts were too low, 15 or so rarely observed V segments, including chromosome 9 orphons, were excluded from the earlier analysis of roughly 580 of the donors. Specific HLA alleles were associated with over 15,000 TCR beta sequences at a false discovery rate of 0.05 in a later analysis. The 87-base-pair reads could not distinguish some IMGT-functional V segments, including TRBV6-2 and TRBV6-3, so those segments were excluded. Most CMV-associated TCR beta chains appeared to be HLA-restricted in a later analysis, and the HLA associations seemed to be driven largely by CMV exposure. In the study, some 160 TCR beta chains were listed as associated with cytomegalovirus. Most TCR sequences were observed very rarely across donors, whereas some public TCRs were present in many individuals. In a later analysis, TCR association rates were found to vary across HLA loci, with the most associated TCRs seen for DRB1 alleles and the fewest for HLA-C alleles. Cytomegalovirus status was reported to be diagnosed by the classifier with high specificity and sensitivity in both the original and validation cohorts.

The cohort consisted of 600 to 700 healthy bone marrow donors. Cohort members were all nominally healthy when sampled, although unrecorded immune exposures were likely present. The donor was CMV seronegative and was included in the group of about 350 seronegative cohort members. Each donor provided a peripheral blood sample, and peripheral blood mononuclear cells were used for TCR beta sequencing. The Qiagen DNeasy Blood Extraction Kit was used to extract genomic DNA from the blood cell samples. Points on this clone: Its antigen remains undetermined. Qualities for individual bases were not recorded, and no much larger clone is one base off.

The library was built by means of the immunoSEQ multiplex PCR assay. A mixture of 60 forward primers for TCR Vbeta segments and 13 reverse primers for TCR Jbeta segments was used in the multiplex PCR. The CDR3 region of rearranged TCR beta genes was amplified from genomic DNA by a multiplex PCR assay. The amplified TCR beta libraries were sequenced on the Illumina HiSeq System as 87-base-pair reads. The study's processing was this. Across the 500 to 750 repertoires, a later analysis counted some 80 million unique TCR beta chains, roughly 11 million of which were shared by at least two donors. Raw reads were error-corrected and collapsed into unique sequences by a nearest-neighbor algorithm in which closely related sequences were merged to remove PCR and sequencing errors. To assign V, D and J gene segments, CDR3 sequences were aligned to IMGT reference sequences. For a sequence to be retained, a match of at least six nucleotides was required to both a V gene segment and a J gene segment. A rearrangement counted as productive if the CDR3 had no stop codons and remained in frame with V and J, and every other rearrangement counted as non-productive. Following IMGT convention, CDR3 was defined as the stretch from the second conserved V-encoded cysteine up to the conserved J-encoded phenylalanine. Sequences without an unambiguous match to a single V gene segment were excluded from the earlier analysis of a few hundred of the donors. In an earlier analysis of more than 500 of the donors, a V segment was called functional when productive rearrangements were above 56.7%, and segregating when the standard deviation between donors exceeded 5%. A statistical classification framework was built for diagnosing cytomegalovirus status from the catalog of TCR beta chain sequences. V and J gene assignment, in a later analysis, came from comparing TCR nucleotide sequences with IMGT/GENE-DB human TR gene sequences. Using the TCRdist pipeline, a later analysis assigned CDR3 sequences along with most-parsimonious VDJ recombination scenarios. In a later analysis, every TCR beta chain was defined by the combination of its CDR3 amino acid sequence and its V-gene family, and reads without a unique V-gene family were dropped. In a later analysis, around 600 highly shared, low-generation-probability nucleotide sequences were removed to address suspected cross-contamination and a sequencing artifact. In a later analysis, a clonal expansion index was calculated for each public chain from normalized within-repertoire ranks of inferred template counts. In a later analysis, generation probabilities were computed using a VDJ recombination model fitted to out-of-frame rearrangements, and the results were checked against IGoR. Hypergeometric tests were used in a later analysis to score TCR-TCR, TCR-HLA and TCR-CMV co-occurrence, with a repertoire-size bias correction applied to the TCR pairs. In a later analysis, false discovery rates were estimated by permuting HLA or CMV assignments 20 times. A later analysis grouped co-occurring TCRs with DBSCAN, adding TCRdist sequence similarity when clustering within HLA-allele-positive subsets. Repertoires with fewer than 30,000 or more than 120,000 public chains were left out of co-occurrence clustering, as were five repertoires with anomalous nucleotide sharing. TCRdb obtained this table from immuneACCESS and retained in-frame rearrangements with V and J assigned. These tables miss some clones; where compared with another copy, unresolved V genes account for less than half of the shortfall, and the remainder is unexplained. V, J and clone size are taken as reported in that table, and D and trimming were inferred from the DNA itself. For this sample the table gives 150,000 to 170,000 clones, of which about three quarters were detected only once. Together, the top ten hold over 1.1% of the sample.

The chain links TRBV28 with TRBJ2-7, and TRBD2 matches 8 of the central bases. The TCR originated in a man aged 18 to 29 in good health and CMV-seronegative. Sequencing input: PBMCs. Here is the DNA: TGTGCCAGCAGTTCCACGGGAGCGGGAGACCACGAGCAGTACTTC. Translated, it reads CASSSTGAGDHEQYF.